Presented here are 13 T cell receptor beta chains from one specimen sequenced in a study of CD8+ T cells in alopecia areata. The authors extracted RNA and reverse transcribed it into cDNA as the sequencing template. Profiling relied on immunoSEQ multiplex PCR, and the TCRdb table lists in-frame clones only, not all of them. The sample carries 140,000 to 150,000 clones, 58% recorded once. Sequencing was performed on CD4+ T cells sorted from blood, taken at week 0. The receptors here all came from a human donor with alopecia areata.

This clone has just a few counts. V usage is TRBV10-3 and J usage is TRBJ1-5; D ambiguous. The V end was cut by 3 bases, the J end by 4 bases, with 7 bases between. The CDR3 has 13 residues. Germline CDR1 ENHRY, CDR2 SYGVKD. The CDR3 spells CAISDQANQPQHF. The CDR3 DNA reads as TGTGCCATCAGTGATCAGGCTAATCAGCCCCAGCATTTT.

This clone was seen a few times. This rearrangement joins TRBV7-9 to TRBJ2-5; weak D call: TRBD2 (6 bases). This CDR3 spans 16 amino acids. Germline V lookup: CDR1 SEHNR, CDR2 FQNEAQ (reference sequence). Trimming took 0 bases from V and 1 from J, leaving 12 bases between them. The CDR3 DNA is TGTGCCAGCAGCTTAGCCGGGCGGGGATTCCAAGAGACCCAGTACTTC. It specifies CASSLAGRGFQETQYF.

This clone showed up just a few times. This rearrangement joins TRBV5-1 to TRBJ2-5; 8 positions match TRBD2. This CDR3 spans 15 amino acids. V shed 4 bases and J 1 base; nucleotides not matched to a gene: 6. Germline loops: CDR1 SGHRS, CDR2 YFSETQ. CDR3 loop: CASSVPLAAQETQYF. CDR3 coding DNA: TGCGCCAGCAGCGTCCCACTAGCGGCCCAAGAGACCCAGTACTTC.

This clone came up a few times. V gene TRBV11-2 combines with J gene TRBJ2-7; D is ambiguous. Trimming took 1 base from V and 0 from J, leaving 7 bases between them. The CDR3 contains 14 residues. Germline-derived CDR1 and CDR2 are SGHAT and FQNNGV. CDR3 nucleotide sequence: TGTGCCAGCAGCTTAGTTAGTCCCTCCTACGAGCAGTACTTC. This translates into CASSLVSPSYEQYF.

The chain has TRBV4-2 and TRBJ2-5, with D maybe TRBD2 (5 bases). V dropped 4 bases and J dropped 0 bases, with 18 bases sitting between them. There are 17 residues in the CDR3. CDR1 is LGHNA and CDR2 is YNFKEQ in the germline V gene. The chain's CDR3 is CASSLGRVSSNQETQYF. The CDR3 nucleotides read TGTGCCAGCAGCCTGGGCCGGGTTTCTAGCAACCAAGAGACCCAGTACTTC.

Only a few counts were recorded for this clone. The CDR3, as DNA: TGTGCCACCAGTAATTGGGTTAAGGATGAGCAGTTCTTC. It codes for CATSNWVKDEQFF. The chain uses TRBV19 and TRBJ2-1; D is uncertain. The germline gives CDR1 LNHDA, CDR2 SQIVND (reference sequence). Deletions cut 10 bases from V and 8 bases from J, with 18 bases between. The CDR3 has 13 residues.

This rearrangement joins TRBV6-6 to TRBJ2-5; a possible D gene is TRBD1 (6 bases). V was cut by 2 bases and J by 5 bases, with 12 bases left in between. The CDR3 spans 14 residues. CDR1 MNHNY and CDR2 SVGAGI come from the germline V gene (reference sequence). The chain's CDR3 is CASSYPGAGETQYF. The CDR3 nucleotides are TGTGCCAGCAGTTACCCAGGGGCGGGCGAGACCCAGTACTTC.

The chain recombines TRBV5-4 with TRBJ2-7, with TRBD1 matching over 7 bases. Unmatched junction bases numbered 6, after V lost 3 bases and J lost 3 bases. This CDR3 has 14 residues. Germline loops: CDR1 SGHNT, CDR2 YYREEE (reference sequence). CDR3 coding DNA: TGTGCCAGCAGCTCCCGGGACAGTCACTACGAGCAGTACTTC. It specifies CASSSRDSHYEQYF.

V and J are TRBV18 and TRBJ1-2, with D unresolved. The germline CDR1 and CDR2 sequences are KGHSH and LQKENI. CDR3 size: 15 residues. V lost 0 bases to trimming and J lost 5 bases, with 13 bases between them. CDR3 protein: CASSPPSQRQYGYTF. The CDR3 DNA reads TGTGCCAGCTCACCACCGAGTCAGCGGCAATATGGCTACACCTTC. Full variable domain (remainder filled in from reference TRBV18 and TRBJ1-2): NAGVMQNPRHLVRRRGQEARLRCSPMKGHSHVYWYRQLPEEGLKFMVYLQKENIIDESGMPKERFSAEFPKEGPSILRIQQVVRGDSAAYFCASSPPSQRQYGYTFGSGTRLTVV.

This clone was detected once. V usage is TRBV30 and J usage is TRBJ1-4; no definite D call. The CDR3 has 16 amino acids. V was cut by 0 bases and J by 8 bases, with 19 bases left in between. Looked up from germline, CDR1 is GTSNPN and CDR2 is SVGIG (reference sequence). This CDR3 is CAWSVPSTWMGEKLFF. CDR3 coding DNA: TGTGCCTGGAGTGTACCGAGTACCTGGATGGGGGAAAAACTGTTTTTT.

The chain has TRBV5-1 and TRBJ1-2; D not resolved. CDR1 and CDR2 from the germline V gene are SGHRS and YFSETQ. Trimming pared 1 base from V and 4 bases from J, leaving 14 bases between. CDR3 size: 15 residues. This CDR3 is CASSLRVDGFYGYTF. The CDR3 DNA follows: TGCGCCAGCAGCTTGAGAGTTGACGGGTTCTATGGCTACACCTTC.

The genes are TRBV2 and TRBJ1-6; D perhaps matches TRBD1 (5 bases). This CDR3 comprises 14 residues. CDR1 and CDR2 (germline): SNHLY, FYNNEI. The V end was cut by 1 base, the J end by 7 bases, with 8 bases between. CDR3 residues: CASSEGQGNSPLHF. For the CDR3, the DNA is TGTGCCAGCAGTGAAGGGCAGGGAAATTCACCCCTCCACTTT.

This chain uses TRBV30 with TRBJ2-3; no reliable D call. V lost 1 base and J 6 bases, leaving 5 bases between the germline ends. The CDR3 has 11 residues. The germline CDR1 and CDR2 sequences are GTSNPN and SVGIG (reference sequence). The CDR3 protein is CAWSDRDTQYF. As DNA, the CDR3 is TGTGCCTGGAGTGACCGGGATACGCAGTATTTT.